This T cell receptor (beta chain) was obtained from a study of blood T cell repertoires in COVID-19. V gave up 6 bases and J gave up 4 bases, with 16 bases separating them. The germline gives CDR1 WSHSY, CDR2 SAAADI. This CDR3 contains 16 residues. There are a few counts of this clone. Source study methods: Counts of nucleated cells, estimated from reference gene primer amplification, were obtained. Profiled with immunoSEQ multiplex PCR; TCRdb holds only in-frame clones, not every one. V, J and clone size were drawn from that table, and D and trimming were deduced from the DNA. The sample has 95,000 to 150,000 clones; approximately 87% are singletons.

Sequencing was done on a sample of peripheral blood. The clonotype was recovered from a man between 45 and 60 years old with acute or convalescent COVID-19. This sequence joins TRBV10-2 and TRBJ1-6; D perhaps matches TRBD1 (6 bases). CDR3 sequence: CASRGAGDFYNSPLHF. CDR3 coding DNA: TGCGCCAGCAGGGGGGCAGGCGACTTTTATAATTCACCCCTCCACTTT.